What follows are 22 T cell receptor beta chains derived from one specimen sequenced in a study of glioma-infiltrating T cells after dendritic cell vaccination. Repertoires were generated with immunoSEQ multiplex PCR, while TCRdb's copy carries only in-frame clones and drops some. The sample records over 70,000 clones, about four fifths being singletons. Material: blood, obtained before dendritic cell vaccination. The receptors come from a human donor with glioblastoma.

The chain joins TRBV29-1 to TRBJ2-2, with D possibly matching TRBD2 (6 bases). This CDR3 has 15 residues. Trimming removed 3 bases at V and 0 bases at J, with 11 bases between. CDR1 and CDR2 from the germline V gene are SQVTM and ANQGSEA. The DNA for the CDR3 is TGCAGCGTTGAGGGGGGTCTCGCGAACACCGGGGAGCTGTTTTTT. Its protein product is CSVEGGLANTGELFF.

This chain links TRBV27 with TRBJ2-5, with D possibly being TRBD1 (5 bases). This CDR3 comprises 17 residues. V shed 6 bases and J shed 2 bases, with 22 bases lying between them. From germline, CDR1 is MNHEY and CDR2 SMNVEV (reference sequence). CDR3 region: CASRLRAGHGMQETQYF. The CDR3 region has the DNA TGTGCCAGCAGACTTAGGGCAGGACACGGAATGCAAGAGACCCAGTACTTC.

As to this clone: The identical CDR3 is also encoded by other nucleotide sequences in the sample. The V gene is TRBV6-1, the J gene TRBJ1-3; D remains unclear. Germline V gene lookup returns CDR1 MNHNS and CDR2 SASEGT. The CDR3 length is 15 residues. V was shortened by 8 bases and J by 3 bases, with 17 bases between the two germline ends. The CDR3 DNA reads TGTGCCAGCCGATACCAGATCGGAGTTGGAAACACCATATATTTT. This codes for CASRYQIGVGNTIYF.

The chain employs TRBV2 and TRBJ2-4; possibly TRBD1 for D (6 bases). The CDR3 is made up of 14 amino acids. V gave up 8 bases and J gave up 2 bases, with 13 bases separating them. Germline values: CDR1 SNHLY, CDR2 FYNNEI. This CDR3 reads CASRDKVTKNIQYF. The DNA for the CDR3 is TGTGCCAGCCGGGACAAGGTTACCAAAAACATTCAGTACTTC.

In its sample, this clone was seen once. The chain joins TRBV12-5 to TRBJ1-2; TRBD1 agrees at 8 bases. Germline V gene lookup returns CDR1 LGHNT and CDR2 FRNRAP. The CDR3 length is 15 residues. V trimming: 1 base; J trimming: 7 bases; junction bases outside the gene matches: 8. CDR3 bases: TGTGCTAGTGGTTTGGGGCAGGGGGCGAAGGTTGGCTACACCTTC. Protein product: CASGLGQGAKVGYTF. Drawing the rest from reference TRBV12-5 and TRBJ1-2, the complete variable domain is DARVTQTPRHKVTEMGQEVTMRCQPILGHNTVFWYRQTMMQGLELLAYFRNRAPLDDSGMPKDRFSAEMPDATLATLKIQPSEPRDSAVYFCASGLGQGAKVGYTFGSGTRLTVV.

In regard to this clone: Other nucleotide sequences from this sample produce the same CDR3. The CDR3 loop is CATQDSSYNEQFF. The CDR3 nucleotides are TGTGCCACGCAGGATAGCTCCTACAATGAGCAGTTCTTC. The chain uses TRBV10-3 and TRBJ2-1, with D unresolved. Germline CDR1 ENHRY, CDR2 SYGVKD. Between the trimmed V and J ends, which lost 10 bases and 0 bases, there was a span of 10 bases. The CDR3 runs 13 residues.

The chain joins TRBV19 to TRBJ1-1, with 7 bases that match TRBD1. The CDR3 consists of 14 residues. Per germline, CDR1 LNHDA and CDR2 SQIVND (reference sequence). The ends lost 7 bases at V and 1 base at J; junction bases unmatched: 6. CDR3 coding DNA: TGTGCCAGTACTCCGGACAGGACGAACACTGAAGCTTTCTTT. This codes for CASTPDRTNTEAFF.

This chain uses TRBV4-2 with TRBJ2-2, with unresolved D. CDR3 size: 15 residues. Trimming stripped 7 bases from V and 0 bases from J, with 12 bases between. Germline CDR1 LGHNA, CDR2 YNFKEQ. The chain's CDR3 is CASTYSRPNTGELFF. DNA for the CDR3: TGTGCCAGCACCTACTCCCGTCCGAACACCGGGGAGCTGTTTTTT.

The chain links TRBV10-3 to TRBJ2-5; 7 bases match TRBD2. Germline CDR1 ENHRY, CDR2 SYGVKD. The CDR3 has 15 amino acids. Trimming at V came to 10 bases and at J to 0 bases, leaving 11 bases not matched to a gene. The CDR3 spells CATAGSGEYQETQYF. CDR3 sequence (DNA): TGTGCCACGGCGGGGAGCGGGGAGTACCAAGAGACCCAGTACTTC.

This clone was counted once. This chain connects TRBV19 to TRBJ2-7; maybe TRBD2 (7 bases). The CDR3 loop spans 14 amino acids. Germline loops: CDR1 LNHDA, CDR2 SQIVND (reference sequence). V lost 6 bases and J lost 6, with 18 bases in between. CDR3 in DNA: TGTGCCAGTAGCCTACGGGGGGCCTCGGGCGAGCAGTACTTC. The encoded protein is CASSLRGASGEQYF.

CDR3 bases: TGTGCCAGCAGCTTTAGAGGGGGTTACGAGCAGTACGTC. Translation: CASSFRGGYEQYV. The rearrangement links TRBV11-2 to TRBJ2-7; maybe TRBD1 (6 bases). The CDR3 covers 13 residues. V was pared by 3 bases and J by 4 bases, with 10 bases between. Germline V gene data show CDR1 as SGHAT and CDR2 as FQNNGV.

The table lists this clone with a few counts. The rearrangement links TRBV19 to TRBJ1-2; TRBD1 is a possible D gene (6 bases). The CDR3 is 13 residues long. V gave up 4 bases and J gave up 8 bases, with 14 bases separating them. Germline V CDR1 and CDR2: LNHDA, SQIVND (reference sequence). CDR3 sequence reads: CASSNSQGRGYTF. CDR3 in DNA: TGTGCCAGTAGTAACTCGCAGGGGCGCGGCTACACCTTC.

The chain couples TRBV10-3 to TRBJ2-3; 10 bases fit TRBD2. This CDR3 contains 13 residues. Germline-derived CDR1 and CDR2 are ENHRY and SYGVKD. J was trimmed by 3 bases and V by 11 bases; bases with no gene match: 5. CDR3 protein: CASQLAGTDTQYF. As DNA, the CDR3 is TGTGCCTCCCAACTAGCGGGAACAGATACGCAGTATTTT.

This clone was observed a handful of times. CDR3 DNA sequence: TGTGCCAGCAGCGCCGAGCCTGGGAGCCCGTTTGAGACCCAGTACTTC. It codes for CASSAEPGSPFETQYF. The genes are TRBV9 and TRBJ2-5; maybe TRBD2 (5 bases). Germline V gene lookup returns CDR1 SGDLS and CDR2 YYNGEE. V lost 3 bases, J lost 5 bases, and 20 bases lay in between. The CDR3 has 16 amino acids.

J is TRBJ2-5 and V is TRBV27; the match to TRBD2 covers 13 bases. The CDR3 totals 18 residues. CDR1 and CDR2 (germline): MNHEY, SMNVEV (reference sequence). Trimming at V came to 5 bases and at J to 0 bases, leaving 9 bases not matched to a gene. The CDR3, as DNA: TGTGCCAGCAGTCAAACACCGGGACTAGCGGGGAACCAAGAGACCCAGTACTTC. Its protein is CASSQTPGLAGNQETQYF.

This chain uses TRBV12-2 with TRBJ2-3; the table calls TRBD2, which could not be checked here. TRBV12-2 is termed a pseudogene. The CDR3 runs 17 residues. The CDR3 protein is CASRLRGLAGLDNTQYF. CDR3 bases: TGTGCAAGTCGCTTAAGGGGACTAGCGGGGTTGGATAATACGCAGTATTTT.

The sample holds one count of this clone. The V gene is TRBV5-1, the J gene TRBJ1-2; D perhaps matches TRBD1 (6 bases). V was trimmed by 0 bases and J by 4 bases, leaving 10 bases between them. This CDR3 comprises 14 residues. Germline V CDR1 and CDR2: SGHRS, YFSETQ. The CDR3 protein is CASSLDRVTYGYTF. In DNA, the CDR3 is TGCGCCAGCAGCTTGGACAGGGTTACCTATGGCTACACCTTC.

This chain links TRBV5-1 with TRBJ2-1, with 7 bases identical to TRBD2. The CDR3 has 14 residues. Losses at the gene ends were 6 bases for V and 4 bases for J; bases not matched to a gene: 7. CDR1 and CDR2 from the germline V gene are SGHRS and YFSETQ. CDR3 region: CASKAGVGYNEQFF. The CDR3, as DNA: TGCGCCAGCAAGGCGGGAGTGGGTTACAATGAGCAGTTCTTC.

The V and J genes are TRBV5-1 and TRBJ2-1; 10 positions match TRBD2. V gave up 3 bases and J gave up 7 bases; unmatched junction bases: 10. CDR1 SGHRS and CDR2 YFSETQ come from the germline V gene. The length of the CDR3 is 16 residues. The CDR3 DNA follows: TGCGCCAGCAGCTCCGGGGGTAGCGGGAGGCCGAATGAGCAGTTCTTC. As protein: CASSSGGSGRPNEQFF.

This clone has only a few counts. The gene calls are TRBV6-6 and TRBJ1-2; TRBD1 is a possible D gene (6 bases). This CDR3 region has 13 residues. The germline gives CDR1 MNHNY, CDR2 SVGAGI (reference sequence). Deletions cut 10 bases from V and 6 bases from J, with 18 bases between. Here the CDR3 reads CATSLSGVNGYTF. The DNA of the CDR3 is TGTGCCACCAGCCTGTCAGGGGTAAATGGCTACACCTTC.

The chain couples TRBV5-1 to TRBJ2-5, with D unresolved. The CDR3 is made up of 15 amino acids. V lost 0 bases to trimming and J lost 2 bases, with 11 bases between them. Germline CDR1 and CDR2: SGHRS and YFSETQ. The CDR3 spells CASSLDNSGQETQYF. CDR3 DNA: TGCGCCAGCAGCTTGGACAACTCAGGACAAGAGACCCAGTACTTC.

J is TRBJ1-1 and V is TRBV7-2; TRBD1 might be the D (5 bases). Germline CDR1 SGHTA, CDR2 FQGNSA. V was shortened by 2 bases and J by 3 bases, with 10 bases between the two germline ends. The CDR3 length is 14 residues. The CDR3 nucleotides read TGTGCCAGCAGCTTACAGGGAGGGGACACTGAAGCTTTCTTT. This sequence encodes CASSLQGGDTEAFF.